The TCR beta chain under discussion was sequenced for a study of cytomegalovirus exposure and HLA in healthy donors. Only in-frame clones appear in the TCRdb table, and some are missing; sequencing was by immunoSEQ multiplex PCR. The sample records some 49,000 clones, nearly 95% being singletons. Per germline, CDR1 SQVTM and CDR2 ANQGSEA. This CDR3 has 11 amino acids. Trimming left V 8 bases short and J 5 bases short, with 13 bases between. Study-wide points: Many donors shared some public TCRs, even though most TCR sequences were rare. Reports showed the classifier diagnosing cytomegalovirus status with high specificity and sensitivity. Three of the chains that were CMV-associated were confirmed in vitro to be specific for CMV antigens. A list of 164 TCR beta chains associated with cytomegalovirus was given.

Concerning this clone itself: Its antigen is not known.

This sequence was found in a woman younger than 30 in good health and CMV-seropositive. The specimen sequenced was PBMCs. The chain links TRBV29-1 to TRBJ2-7; the D gene is possibly TRBD2 (5 bases). In nucleotides, the CDR3 is TGCAGCCCGGGAAGGTTCGACGAGCAGTACTTC. The encoded protein is CSPGRFDEQYF.